Below are 14 T cell receptor beta chains sequenced from a single sample in a study of blood T cell repertoires in COVID-19. Profiling relied on immunoSEQ multiplex PCR, and the TCRdb table lists in-frame clones only, not all of them. This sample has about 330,000 clones, with 70% to 90% found just once. The sample consisted of PBMCs or T cells enriched from blood (not recorded which). All receptors come from a woman aged 25-40 years who had recovered from COVID-19.

The chain carries TRBV6-5 and TRBJ2-2; TRBD2 is a possible D gene (7 bases). V lost 7 bases and J 3 bases, leaving 15 bases between the germline ends. Germline CDR1 reads MNHEY; CDR2 reads SVGAGI. The CDR3 runs 15 residues. As DNA, the CDR3 is TGTGCCAGCATCGGCGGGGGCGAATACACCGGGGAGCTGTTTTTT. Residues: CASIGGGEYTGELFF.

The V and J genes are TRBV7-2 and TRBJ1-2; D might be TRBD1 (6 bases). V shed 1 base and J shed 7 bases, with 16 bases lying between them. Germline V lookup: CDR1 SGHTA, CDR2 FQGNSA. The CDR3 length is 15 residues. CDR3 bases: TGTGCCAGCAGCTTAGGTTGGACAGAACCGGTTGGCTACACCTTC. It codes for CASSLGWTEPVGYTF. The variable domain in full, with the rest retrieved from reference TRBV7-2 and TRBJ1-2, is GAGVSQSPSNKVTEKGKDVELRCDPISGHTALYWYRQSLGQGLEFLIYFQGNSAPDKSGLPSDRFSAERTGGSVSTLTIQRTQQEDSAVYLCASSLGWTEPVGYTFGSGTRLTVV.

The chain recombines TRBV11-2 with TRBJ1-1; a weak D match, TRBD1 (6 bases). The CDR3 has 15 residues. Germline V gene data show CDR1 as SGHAT and CDR2 as FQNNGV. The V end was cut by 0 bases, the J end by 3 bases, with 11 bases between. This CDR3 reads CASSLDTGRDTEAFF. The CDR3 DNA follows: TGTGCCAGCAGCTTAGATACAGGGAGGGACACTGAAGCTTTCTTT.

The chain employs TRBV5-6 and TRBJ1-2, with 8 bases lining up with TRBD1. The CDR3 sequence is 17 residues long. Germline CDR1 is SGHDT and CDR2 is YYEEEE. The junction had 18 bases not matched to a gene; V was cut back by 4 bases and J by 7 bases. The CDR3 loop is CASSAPRKGQESGGYTF. CDR3 coding DNA: TGTGCCAGCAGCGCTCCGCGTAAGGGACAGGAATCCGGTGGCTACACCTTC.

The CDR3 DNA is TGTGCCAGTAGTGCGCAGACAGGGCATATCGCTGAAGCTTTCTTT. Translated: CASSAQTGHIAEAFF. The chain recombines TRBV19 with TRBJ1-1, with 7 bases identical to TRBD1. CDR1 and CDR2 from the germline V gene are LNHDA and SQIVND (reference sequence). This CDR3 is 15 amino acids long. V trimming: 5 bases; J trimming: 6 bases; junction bases outside the gene matches: 12.

The chain is built from TRBV2 and TRBJ2-7, with 7 bases matching TRBD1. CDR1 SNHLY and CDR2 FYNNEI come from the germline V gene. Trimming at V came to 7 bases and at J to 2 bases, leaving 5 bases not matched to a gene. This CDR3 spans 13 amino acids. The chain's CDR3 is CASIRDRPYEQYF. As DNA, the CDR3 is TGTGCCAGCATAAGGGACAGACCCTACGAGCAGTACTTC.

The chain couples TRBV18 to TRBJ1-3; possibly TRBD1 for D (5 bases). The CDR3 sequence is 14 residues long. CDR1 and CDR2 from the germline V gene are KGHSH and LQKENI. V shed 4 bases and J shed 4 bases, with 11 bases lying between them. The CDR3 region is CASSRAGRGNTIYF. In DNA form, the CDR3 reads TGTGCCAGCTCACGCGCAGGGCGCGGAAACACCATATATTTT.

J is TRBJ2-7 and V is TRBV5-1; 7 nucleotides align to TRBD2. Losses at the gene ends were 2 bases for V and 2 bases for J; bases not matched to a gene: 4. The CDR3 contains 14 residues. Germline CDR1 is SGHRS and CDR2 is YFSETQ. The CDR3 nucleotides are TGCGCCAGCAGCTTCAAGCGGGGCCCCTACGAGCAGTACTTC. Translating it yields CASSFKRGPYEQYF.

The chain uses TRBV5-1 and TRBJ2-5; 13 bases fit TRBD2. The germline gives CDR1 SGHRS, CDR2 YFSETQ. V lost 4 bases to trimming and J lost 3 bases; unmatched junction nucleotides: 9. The CDR3 sequence is 17 residues long. CDR3 nucleotide sequence: TGCGCCAGCAGCACCATACTAGCGGGGGGGCCCGAAGAGACCCAGTACTTC. This encodes CASSTILAGGPEETQYF. The variable domain in full, with the rest retrieved from reference TRBV5-1 and TRBJ2-5, is KAGVTQTPRYLIKTRGQQVTLSCSPISGHRSVSWYQQTPGQGLQFLFEYFSETQRNKGNFPGRFSGRQFSNSRSEMNVSTLELGDSALYLCASSTILAGGPEETQYFGPGTRLLVL.

This chain joins TRBV30 and TRBJ2-7, with 7 bases that match TRBD1. The CDR3 has 16 residues. Germline V gives CDR1 GTSNPN, CDR2 SVGIG (reference sequence). After removal of 2 bases from V and 3 bases from J, the junction contained 13 bases not matched to a gene. CDR3 DNA sequence: TGTGCCTGGAGTCGGACTTGGGACAGCACGTACTACGAGCAGTACTTC. It translates to CAWSRTWDSTYYEQYF.

The table lists this clone with a count of one. V gene TRBV27 combines with J gene TRBJ2-3; TRBD1 matches 10 bases. The CDR3 consists of 16 residues. From germline, CDR1 is MNHEY and CDR2 SMNVEV (reference sequence). V lost 5 bases and J lost 4; bases outside the gene matches: 9. CDR3 residues: CASSAGQGFFPDTQYF. DNA of the CDR3: TGTGCCAGCAGTGCGGGACAGGGGTTCTTCCCAGATACGCAGTATTTT.

The V call is TRBV25-1, the J call TRBJ2-7, with D perhaps matching TRBD1 (5 bases). The CDR3 sequence is 17 residues long. V lost 1 base and J lost 3, with 19 bases in between. Germline V gene sequence: CDR1 MGHDK, CDR2 SYGVNS. CDR3 in DNA: TGTGCCAGCAGTGAATGGGCCGGGCCCAGGGCAGACTACGAGCAGTACTTC. Its translation: CASSEWAGPRADYEQYF.

This clone was seen only once. The junction and the germline gene differ at one end; a read error may be behind it. The gene calls are TRBV2 and TRBJ1-1; 7 bases align to TRBD1. The germline CDR1 and CDR2 sequences are SNHLY and FYNNEI. This CDR3 is built from 12 residues. The CDR3: CASSTDRPLRTF. CDR3 sequence (DNA): TGTGCCAGCAGTACGGACAGGCCACTTCGCACGTTT.

The chain combines TRBV21-1 with TRBJ2-7; the D call of TRBD2 is as the table states it, not checked on the DNA. TRBV21-1 is noted as a pseudogene. This CDR3 is built from 15 residues. CDR3 loop: CASSKGGSGGYEQYF. CDR3 coding DNA: TGTGCCAGCAGCAAAGGGGGTAGCGGGGGATACGAGCAGTACTTC.